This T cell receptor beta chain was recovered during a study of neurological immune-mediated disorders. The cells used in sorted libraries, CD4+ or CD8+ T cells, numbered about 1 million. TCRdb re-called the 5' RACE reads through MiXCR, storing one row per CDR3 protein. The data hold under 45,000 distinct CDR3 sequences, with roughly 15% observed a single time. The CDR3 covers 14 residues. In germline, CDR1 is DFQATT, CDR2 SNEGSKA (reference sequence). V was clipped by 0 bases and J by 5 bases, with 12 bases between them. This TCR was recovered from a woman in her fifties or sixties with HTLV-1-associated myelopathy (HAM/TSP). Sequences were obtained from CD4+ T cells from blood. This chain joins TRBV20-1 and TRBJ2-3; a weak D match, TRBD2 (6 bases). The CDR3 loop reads CSAREVDYRDTQYF. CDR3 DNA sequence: TGCAGTGCTAGAGAGGTGGACTATAGAGATACGCAGTATTTT.